The rows below give T cell receptor beta chains drawn from one sample of a study of T cell responses to AZD1222 COVID-19 vaccine. Sequencing was performed with immunoSEQ multiplex PCR; in TCRdb, only in-frame clones are kept and a portion is missing. The table records 93,000 or so clones, 90% of them present only once. The material sequenced was peripheral blood, taken on day 0 of AZD1222 vaccination. These receptors came from an adult in good health. CDR3s include the opening cysteine and the closing phenylalanine or tryptophan. D genes are given only for firm matches. Some rows mark clone size as missing; the rest say once, few, many or name a class of expanded clone.

>NA|TRBV5-1|TRBJ2-1|TRBD1
CASSAQGDLYNEQFF
TGCGCCAGCAGCGCCCAGGGGGACCTCTACAATGAGCAGTTCTTC
>NA|TRBV7-9|TRBJ1-5|NA
CASGGAPNQPQHF
TGTGCCAGCGGGGGGGCGCCTAATCAGCCCCAGCATTTT
>NA|TRBV5-1|TRBJ2-1|NA
CASSLEGDSYNEQFF
TGCGCCAGCAGCTTGGAGGGGGACTCCTACAATGAGCAGTTCTTC
>few|TRBV3-1/TRBV3-2|TRBJ1-3|TRBD1
CASSQEAPGQGAIRHTIYF
TGTGCCAGCAGCCAAGAAGCCCCTGGACAGGGGGCGATAAGGCACACCATATATTTT
>few|TRBV25-1|TRBJ2-1|NA
CASSGPSSYNEQFF
TGTGCCAGCAGTGGTCCGAGCTCCTACAATGAGCAGTTCTTC
>NA|TRBV2|TRBJ1-1|TRBD1
CASSDHTGAAFF
TGTGCCAGCAGTGATCATACAGGGGCCGCTTTCTTT
>NA|TRBV2|TRBJ1-3|NA
CASRPGGGSGNTIYF
TGTGCCAGCCGTCCGGGTGGTGGGTCTGGAAACACCATATATTTT
>NA|TRBV29-1|TRBJ2-5|NA
CSVERGGIQETQYF
TGCAGCGTTGAACGGGGCGGTATCCAAGAGACCCAGTACTTC
>few|TRBV5-4|TRBJ2-7|NA
CASSLRGGLGAYEQYF
TGTGCCAGCAGCCTTAGGGGGGGGCTTGGGGCCTACGAGCAGTACTTC
>NA|TRBV14|TRBJ1-4|NA
CASSRSGLGRLFF
TGTGCCAGCAGCCGTTCAGGGTTAGGAAGACTGTTTTTT
>NA|TRBV9|TRBJ1-2|NA
CASSGRYEVTNYGYTF
TGTGCCAGCAGCGGAAGGTATGAGGTGACCAACTATGGCTACACCTTC
>NA|TRBV10-3|TRBJ1-2|NA
CAISEPQGREYGYTF
TGTGCCATCAGTGAGCCCCAAGGGAGGGAATATGGCTACACCTTC
>NA|TRBV5-1|TRBJ2-7|NA
CASSLGGETSYEQYF
TGCGCCAGCAGCTTGGGTGGGGAAACCTCCTACGAGCAGTACTTC
>NA|TRBV5-1|TRBJ1-6|NA
CASSEGRSLYNSPLHF
TGCGCCAGCAGCGAAGGACGGAGCCTATATAATTCACCCCTCCACTTT
>once|TRBV7-2|TRBJ2-5|TRBD2
CASSFGGGGTETQYF
TGTGCCAGCAGCTTTGGCGGGGGGGGTACAGAGACCCAGTACTTC
>NA|TRBV28|TRBJ2-1|NA
CASGDTSPDLFF
TGTGCCAGCGGGGACACTAGCCCTGATCTGTTCTTC
>NA|TRBV19|TRBJ2-7|TRBD2
CASSIRLASPSYEQYF
TGTGCCAGTAGTATCCGACTAGCCAGTCCCTCCTACGAGCAGTACTTC
>NA|TRBV3-1/TRBV3-2|TRBJ1-1|TRBD1
CASSRGTGTEAFF
TGTGCCAGCAGCCGCGGGACAGGCACTGAAGCTTTCTTT
>NA|TRBV7-9|TRBJ2-1|NA
CASSPSGTDNEQFF
TGTGCCAGCAGCCCAAGCGGGACAGACAATGAGCAGTTCTTC
>NA|TRBV18|TRBJ2-7|TRBD2
CASSPSGGAFYEQYF
TGTGCCAGCTCCCCGTCGGGGGGGGCTTTTTACGAGCAGTACTTC
>NA|TRBV25-1|TRBJ1-4|TRBD1
CASSDVGQPNEKLFF
TGTGCCAGCAGTGACGTGGGACAGCCTAATGAAAAACTGTTTTTT
>NA|TRBV11-3|TRBJ2-1|TRBD2
CASSVGGATYNEQFF
TGTGCCAGCAGCGTCGGGGGGGCGACGTACAATGAGCAGTTCTTC
>NA|TRBV4-2|TRBJ2-3|NA
CASSQDWRQHTDTQYF
TGTGCCAGCAGCCAAGATTGGCGCCAGCACACAGATACGCAGTATTTT
>NA|TRBV28|TRBJ1-5|TRBD1
CASNLGQGVQPQHF
TGTGCCAGCAATCTGGGACAGGGGGTTCAGCCCCAGCATTTT
>NA|TRBV6-5|TRBJ1-2|TRBD1
CASSSPGQGEDGYTF
TGTGCCAGCAGTTCACCGGGACAGGGGGAAGATGGCTACACCTTC
>once|TRBV29-1|TRBJ2-7|NA
CSVVPLAPPYEQYF
TGCAGCGTTGTCCCCCTAGCGCCTCCCTACGAGCAGTACTTC
>NA|TRBV29-1|TRBJ1-2|NA
CSVLLTNYGYTF
TGCAGCGTACTACTTACTAACTATGGCTACACCTTC
>NA|TRBV19|TRBJ1-5|NA
CASSMGGLPNQPQHF
TGTGCCAGTAGTATGGGGGGATTGCCCAATCAGCCCCAGCATTTT
>NA|TRBV6-5|TRBJ1-5|NA
CASGAGPINQPQHF
TGTGCCAGCGGGGCAGGGCCGATCAATCAGCCCCAGCATTTT
>once|TRBV9|TRBJ2-3|TRBD2
CASSVFGGALDTQYF
TGTGCCAGCAGCGTTTTCGGGGGGGCCTTGGATACGCAGTATTTT
>NA|TRBV7-8|TRBJ1-2|NA
CASSRDTYGYTF
TGTGCCAGCAGCCGGGACACCTATGGCTACACCTTC
>NA|TRBV5-1|TRBJ1-2|NA
CASSLAEPSYGYTF
TGCGCCAGCAGCTTGGCCGAACCAAGCTATGGCTACACCTTC
>NA|TRBV7-2|TRBJ2-5|NA
CASSLLGDQTQYF
TGTGCCAGCAGCTTACTAGGGGATCAGACCCAGTACTTC
>NA|TRBV5-4|TRBJ2-2|NA
CASSLYDRELFF
TGTGCCAGCAGCTTATACGACAGGGAGCTGTTTTTT
>NA|TRBV4-3|TRBJ1-3|NA
CASSPGTGNTIYF
TGCGCCAGCAGCCCCGGCACTGGAAACACCATATATTTT
>NA|TRBV5-1|TRBJ2-7|NA
CASSLAGDEQYF
TGCGCCAGCAGCTTGGCCGGGGACGAGCAGTACTTC
>once|TRBV10-2|TRBJ2-1|NA
CASSSGSYNEQFF
TGCGCCAGCAGTAGCGGCTCCTACAATGAGCAGTTCTTC
>NA|TRBV19|TRBJ1-2|TRBD1
CASSPGQAGYGYTF
TGTGCCAGTAGTCCCGGACAGGCGGGCTATGGCTACACCTTC
>NA|TRBV2|TRBJ1-3|NA
CASSMSDSGNTIYF
TGTGCCAGCAGTATGAGCGATTCTGGAAACACCATATATTTT
>NA|TRBV7-9|TRBJ2-7|TRBD2
CASSLSGGIFYEQYF
TGTGCCAGCAGTCTCAGCGGGGGAATCTTTTACGAGCAGTACTTC
>NA|TRBV28|TRBJ1-3|NA
CASSSGQKRNTIYF
TGTGCCAGCAGTTCAGGACAGAAGCGGAACACCATATATTTT
>NA|TRBV6-4|TRBJ1-6|TRBD1
CASSEGTGGRTSPLHF
TGTGCCAGCAGTGAGGGGACAGGGGGCAGGACTTCACCCCTCCACTTT
>once|TRBV15|TRBJ1-5|TRBD1
CATSREGTGGMQQPQHF
TGTGCCACCAGCAGAGAAGGAACAGGGGGCATGCAGCAGCCCCAGCATTTT
>NA|TRBV11-3|TRBJ2-1|NA
CASSLAGRGGYNEQFF
TGTGCCAGCAGCTTAGCGGGCAGGGGGGGTTATAATGAGCAGTTCTTC
>NA|TRBV10-1|TRBJ2-4|NA
CASSDSGGGRGEAKNIQYF
TGCGCCAGCAGTGATTCTGGCGGGGGCCGGGGTGAGGCCAAAAACATTCAGTACTTC
>NA|TRBV18|TRBJ1-1|TRBD1
CASSDRGQGEAFF
TGTGCCAGCTCGGACAGGGGGCAGGGTGAAGCTTTCTTT
>few|TRBV14|TRBJ2-5|NA
CASSTGKWTQYF
TGTGCCAGCTCCACAGGGAAGTGGACCCAGTACTTC
>NA|TRBV6-5|TRBJ1-3|NA
CSSSYSWPSGNTIYF
TGTTCCAGCAGTTACTCTTGGCCCTCTGGAAACACCATATATTTT
>NA|TRBV7-9|TRBJ1-6|NA
CASSFPNSPLHF
TGTGCCAGCAGTTTCCCAAATTCACCCCTCCACTTT
>NA|TRBV7-2|TRBJ1-2|NA
CASSLEGYLGYTF
TGTGCCAGCAGCTTAGAGGGTTACTTGGGCTACACCTTC
>once|TRBV11-2|TRBJ2-7|NA
CASSSRASSYEQYF
TGTGCCAGCAGCTCTAGGGCCAGTTCCTACGAGCAGTACTTC
>NA|TRBV4-1|TRBJ2-5|NA
CASSQDGSSPGETQYF
TGCGCCAGCAGCCAAGATGGATCATCGCCGGGGGAGACCCAGTACTTC
>NA|TRBV6-6|TRBJ1-3|NA
CASSYTGAHGNTIYF
TGTGCCAGCAGTTACACGGGGGCCCATGGAAACACCATATATTTT
>NA|TRBV28|TRBJ1-5|TRBD1
CASRSTGGGNQPQHF
TGTGCCAGCAGGTCGACAGGGGGCGGCAATCAGCCCCAGCATTTT